Shown below are 15 T cell receptor beta chains from a single sample sequenced in a study of blood T cell repertoires in COVID-19. Assay: immunoSEQ multiplex PCR; the TCRdb copy retains only in-frame clones and omits some. The sample has around 320,000 clones; 90% are singletons. Sequencing used PBMCs or T cells enriched from blood (not recorded which). These receptors came from a woman aged 18-29 years with acute COVID-19.

This chain's CDR3 is CASSLRSQRRDTGELFF. CDR3 sequence (DNA): TGTGCCAGCAGTTTAAGGTCCCAGAGGAGGGACACCGGGGAGCTGTTTTTT. This chain joins TRBV28 and TRBJ2-2; maybe TRBD2 (6 bases). The CDR3 covers 17 residues. Germline CDR1 and CDR2: MDHEN and SYDVKM. Trimming pared 2 bases from V and 3 bases from J, leaving 16 bases between.

In its sample, this clone was seen once. The chain employs TRBV24-1 and TRBJ2-1; unclear D gene. The CDR3 spans 13 residues. V gave up 3 bases and J gave up 7 bases, with 9 bases separating them. Germline CDR1 is KGHDR and CDR2 is SFDVKD. As DNA, the CDR3 is TGTGCCACCAGTGATGCGACGGAGAATGAGCAGTTCTTC. This translates into CATSDATENEQFF.

This rearrangement joins TRBV5-6 to TRBJ1-1; 8 bases line up with TRBD1. V shed 3 bases and J 5 bases; nucleotides not matched to a gene: 12. CDR3 length: 16 amino acids. Germline-derived CDR1 and CDR2 are SGHDT and YYEEEE. The CDR3 DNA reads TGTGCCAGCAGCTCGAATGGCCCAGGGGGCTTAACTGAAGCTTTCTTT. The encoded protein is CASSSNGPGGLTEAFF.

The chain recombines TRBV19 with TRBJ2-7; 14 nucleotides match TRBD2. V gave up 3 bases and J gave up 5 bases; unmatched junction bases: 6. This CDR3 spans 16 amino acids. Germline CDR1 and CDR2: LNHDA and SQIVND (reference sequence). CDR3 coding DNA: TGTGCCAGTAGTATCGGGACTAGCGGGGGTCGCCACGAGCAGTACTTC. Protein sequence: CASSIGTSGGRHEQYF.

The chain combines TRBV9 with TRBJ1-3, with a weak D call TRBD1 (5 bases). Trimming took off 0 bases at V and 1 base at J, with 17 bases between the two ends. The germline CDR1 and CDR2 sequences are SGDLS and YYNGEE. This CDR3 region has 18 residues. CDR3 sequence reads: CASSVDDTGGRSGNTIYF. The CDR3 nucleotides read TGTGCCAGCAGCGTAGATGATACAGGTGGAAGATCTGGAAACACCATATATTTT.

This rearrangement joins TRBV4-2 to TRBJ2-1; 9 nucleotides match TRBD2. The germline CDR1 and CDR2 sequences are LGHNA and YNFKEQ. The CDR3 runs 17 residues. The V segment lost 1 base and the J segment 6 bases; nucleotides outside the gene matches: 10. The CDR3 reads CASSQARAGTSSNEQFF. The CDR3 coding sequence is TGTGCCAGCAGCCAAGCCCGGGCCGGGACTAGCTCCAATGAGCAGTTCTTC.

In DNA form, the CDR3 reads TGTGCCACCAGTGATACGGCAGGGGTAGATGGAAACACCATATATTTT. Residues: CATSDTAGVDGNTIYF. This chain links TRBV24-1 with TRBJ1-3, with D maybe TRBD1 (6 bases). Germline V gene sequence: CDR1 KGHDR, CDR2 SFDVKD. Between the trimmed V and J ends, which lost 3 bases and 3 bases, there was a span of 14 bases. This CDR3 spans 16 amino acids.

This clone was detected once. The V gene is TRBV4-2, the J gene TRBJ2-3, with 15 positions matching TRBD2. Per the germline V gene, CDR1 is LGHNA and CDR2 is YNFKEQ. CDR3 size: 16 residues. Trimming removed 2 bases from V and 7 bases from J; junction bases left unmatched: 4. The CDR3 protein is CASSQTGTSGRHTQYF. The CDR3 region has the DNA TGTGCCAGCAGCCAAACGGGGACTAGCGGGAGGCATACGCAGTATTTT.

This clone was seen ten or more times. CDR3 DNA: TGTGCCAGCTCACCAAGGGTAGAGGGTAGTAACGAGCAGTACTTC. Translated, it gives CASSPRVEGSNEQYF. The chain recombines TRBV18 with TRBJ2-7; TRBD2 might be the D (5 bases). There are 15 residues in the CDR3. Trimming cost V 2 bases and J 5 bases, with 16 bases left between them. The germline V gene encodes CDR1 KGHSH and CDR2 LQKENI.

The gene calls are TRBV2 and TRBJ1-1; perhaps TRBD1 as D (5 bases). CDR1 is SNHLY, CDR2 FYNNEI, per germline. The CDR3 contains 18 residues. V gave up 1 base and J gave up 2 bases, with 20 bases separating them. CDR3 bases: TGTGCCAGCAGTGAAGACCTCTCAGGGATCCGATTAAACACTGAAGCTTTCTTT. Translation: CASSEDLSGIRLNTEAFF.

V usage is TRBV24-1 and J usage is TRBJ1-2; 7 positions match TRBD1. Trimming removed 3 bases from V and 2 bases from J; junction bases left unmatched: 2. This CDR3 comprises 14 residues. CDR1 and CDR2 (germline): KGHDR, SFDVKD. CDR3 DNA: TGTGCCACCAGTGATACGACAGGGAACTATGGCTACACCTTC. Protein product: CATSDTTGNYGYTF.

The chain carries TRBV6-5 and TRBJ1-1; maybe TRBD1 (6 bases). This CDR3 has 14 amino acids. V dropped 0 bases and J dropped 7 bases, with 12 bases sitting between them. Per the germline V gene, CDR1 is MNHEY and CDR2 is SVGAGI. The CDR3 region has the DNA TGTGCCAGCAGTTACTCGAGGACAGTTGTTGAAGCTTTCTTT. Amino acids: CASSYSRTVVEAFF.

The CDR3 coding sequence is TGTGCCAGCTCACCCCCTCGACAGGGGGCCGGCGGGGAGCTGTTTTTT. This encodes CASSPPRQGAGGELFF. V is TRBV18 and J is TRBJ2-2, with 10 bases aligning to TRBD1. In germline, CDR1 is KGHSH, CDR2 LQKENI. The length of the CDR3 is 16 residues. After removal of 3 bases from V and 7 bases from J, the junction contained 8 bases not matched to a gene.

The V and J genes are TRBV13 and TRBJ2-7, with 9 bases fitting TRBD2. Trimming cost V 5 bases and J 6 bases; bases outside gene matches: 8. The germline V gene encodes CDR1 PRHDT and CDR2 FYEKMQ (reference sequence). The CDR3 has 14 amino acids. The DNA for the CDR3 is TGTGCCAGCAGCCCGGTCGGACTAGCGCTCGAGCAGTACTTC. It encodes CASSPVGLALEQYF.

The chain has TRBV30 and TRBJ2-2; TRBD1 aligns across 7 bases. The V and J ends lost 0 bases and 0 bases, in that order; junction bases with no gene match: 4. Germline V gene data show CDR1 as GTSNPN and CDR2 as SVGIG (reference sequence). This CDR3 region has 16 residues. The CDR3 region is CAWSVLGTANTGELFF. CDR3 DNA: TGTGCCTGGAGTGTACTAGGGACAGCGAACACCGGGGAGCTGTTTTTT.